This TCR beta chain came from a study of blood T cells in healthy people across ages. This clonotype came up a few times. A sample-barcoded 5' primer and a J-beta primer mix were used in a second PCR of roughly 7 to 12 cycles. Each CDR3 protein is one row after TCRdb ran MiXCR on the 5' RACE reads. The sample lists 870,000 or so distinct CDR3 sequences; around 30% were seen once. Germline CDR1 is MNHEY and CDR2 is SVGAGI. Trimming took off 2 bases at V and 0 bases at J, with 11 bases between the two ends. The CDR3 length is 17 residues. V is TRBV6-5 and J is TRBJ1-6; D gene unclear. The receptor was derived from a woman aged 80 or over in good health. Sequences were obtained from blood. CDR3 in DNA: TGTGCCAGCAGTTACGACGGGGTTGGCTCCTATAATTCACCCCTCCACTTT. Protein sequence: CASSYDGVGSYNSPLHF.